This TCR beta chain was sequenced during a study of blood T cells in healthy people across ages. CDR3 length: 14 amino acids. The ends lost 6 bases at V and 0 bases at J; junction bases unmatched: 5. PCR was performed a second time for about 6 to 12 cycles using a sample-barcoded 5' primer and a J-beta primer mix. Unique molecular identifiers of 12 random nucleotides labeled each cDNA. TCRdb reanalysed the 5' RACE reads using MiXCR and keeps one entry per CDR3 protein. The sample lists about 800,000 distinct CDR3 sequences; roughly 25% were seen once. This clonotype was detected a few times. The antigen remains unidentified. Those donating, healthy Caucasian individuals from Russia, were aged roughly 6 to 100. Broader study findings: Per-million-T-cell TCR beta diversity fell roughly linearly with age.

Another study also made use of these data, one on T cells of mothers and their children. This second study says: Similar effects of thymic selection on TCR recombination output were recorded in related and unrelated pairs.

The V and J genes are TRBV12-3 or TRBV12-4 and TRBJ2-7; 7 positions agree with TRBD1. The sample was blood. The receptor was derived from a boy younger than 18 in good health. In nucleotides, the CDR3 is TGTGCCAGCAGGGATTCAGGGGGCTCCTACGAGCAGTACTTC. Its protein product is CASRDSGGSYEQYF.